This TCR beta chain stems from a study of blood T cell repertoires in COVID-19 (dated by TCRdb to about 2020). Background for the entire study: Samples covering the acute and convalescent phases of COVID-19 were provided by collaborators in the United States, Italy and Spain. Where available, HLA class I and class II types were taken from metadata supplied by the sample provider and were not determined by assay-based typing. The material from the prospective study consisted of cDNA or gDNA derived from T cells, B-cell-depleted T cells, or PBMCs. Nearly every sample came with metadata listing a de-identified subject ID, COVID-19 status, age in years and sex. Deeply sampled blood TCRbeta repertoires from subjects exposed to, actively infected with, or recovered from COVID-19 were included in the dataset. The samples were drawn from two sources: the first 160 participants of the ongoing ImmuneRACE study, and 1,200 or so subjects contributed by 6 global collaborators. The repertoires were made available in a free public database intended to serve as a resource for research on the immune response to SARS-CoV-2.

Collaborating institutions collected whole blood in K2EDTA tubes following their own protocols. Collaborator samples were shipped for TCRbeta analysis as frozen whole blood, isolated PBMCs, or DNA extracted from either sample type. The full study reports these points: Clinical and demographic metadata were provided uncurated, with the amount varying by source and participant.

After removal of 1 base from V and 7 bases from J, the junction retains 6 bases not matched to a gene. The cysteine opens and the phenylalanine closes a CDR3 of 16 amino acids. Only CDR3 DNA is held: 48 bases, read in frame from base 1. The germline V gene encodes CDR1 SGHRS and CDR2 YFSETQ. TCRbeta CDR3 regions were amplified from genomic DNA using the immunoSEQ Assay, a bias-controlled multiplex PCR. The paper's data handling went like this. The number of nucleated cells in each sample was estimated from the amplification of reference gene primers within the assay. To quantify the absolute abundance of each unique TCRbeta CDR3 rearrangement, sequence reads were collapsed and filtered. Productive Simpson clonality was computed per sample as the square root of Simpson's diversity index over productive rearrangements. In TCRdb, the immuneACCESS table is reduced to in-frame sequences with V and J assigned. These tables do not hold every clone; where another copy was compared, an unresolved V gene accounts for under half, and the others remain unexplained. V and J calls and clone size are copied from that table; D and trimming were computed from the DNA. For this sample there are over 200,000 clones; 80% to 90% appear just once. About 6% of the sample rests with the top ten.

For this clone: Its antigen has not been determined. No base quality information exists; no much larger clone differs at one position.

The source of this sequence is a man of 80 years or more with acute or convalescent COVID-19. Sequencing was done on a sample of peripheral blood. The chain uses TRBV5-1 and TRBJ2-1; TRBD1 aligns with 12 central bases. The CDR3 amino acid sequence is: CASSLTGTGGLNEQFF. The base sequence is TGCGCCAGCAGCTTGACCGGGACAGGGGGCCTTAATGAGCAGTTCTTC.